This is a list of T cell receptor beta chains from one sample in a study of OX40 agonist ivuxolimab in advanced cancers. The table came from immunoSEQ multiplex PCR; TCRdb's copy has only in-frame clones and leaves some out. The sample records more than 15,000 clones, around 84% being singletons. This specimen consisted of CD4+ or CD8+ T cells sorted from blood, obtained in a trial of the OX40 agonist ivuxolimab. These receptors originate from an adult with an advanced solid tumor such as melanoma, head and neck, liver or kidney cancer. The CDR3 runs from the conserved cysteine through the conserved F or W. A D gene is named only where the DNA matches it firmly. Expanded clones get a size class; other rows say once, few or many, or leave the size out.

>TRBJ1-1|TRBV19|-|-
TGTGCCAGTACTCGCCACCCTGAAGCTTTCTTT
CASTRHPEAFF
>TRBJ1-5|TRBV2|-|-
TGTGCCAGCAGGGACGGCCCCGAAACCGATAGCAATCAGCCCCAGCATTTT
CASRDGPETDSNQPQHF
>TRBJ2-7|TRBV5-1|-|-
TGCGCCAGCAGCTTGGAGGGACGCTACGAGCAGTACTTC
CASSLEGRYEQYF
>TRBJ2-7|TRBV7-2|-|TRBD1
TGTGCCAGCAGTCCGAGACAGGGGTCCTACGAGCAGTACTTC
CASSPRQGSYEQYF
>TRBJ2-1|TRBV9|-|TRBD2
TGTGCCAGCAGCGTAGGAGCGGGAGGTACCTACAATGAGCAGTTCTTC
CASSVGAGGTYNEQFF
>TRBJ1-4|TRBV2|few|-
TGTGCCAGCAGTGGCTCCGACAGGACTAATGAAAAACTGTTTTTT
CASSGSDRTNEKLFF
>TRBJ2-3|TRBV9|-|-
TGTGCCAGCAGCGTATCTTCATTCAGCACAGATACGCAGTATTTT
CASSVSSFSTDTQYF
>TRBJ2-5|TRBV5-1|-|-
TGCGCCAGCACTTCAGGGACTTTGGAGACCCAGTACTTC
CASTSGTLETQYF
>TRBJ1-6|TRBV6-1|-|TRBD1
TGTGCTACCGGGCTCCGGGACAGGTCTAATTCACCCCTCCACTTT
CATGLRDRSNSPLHF
>TRBJ2-2|TRBV10-3|-|-
TGTGCCATCGGGGCGACGATCGGGGAGCTGTTTTTT
CAIGATIGELFF